This T cell receptor beta chain emerged from a study of CD8 T cells in Susac syndrome. Study-level points and caveats: The CD4+ T cell repertoires, which came from Susac syndrome patients, showed no sign of clonal expansion.

An amount of RNA that ranged from about 0.45 to 1 ug was reverse transcribed with random hexamers. An immunoSEQ multiplex PCR amplified TCR beta CDR3 over 54 Vbeta and 13 Jbeta. TCRdb reprocessed the immunoSEQ multiplex PCR reads via MiXCR and lists one record per CDR3 protein. The sample lists about 140,000 distinct CDR3 sequences; approximately 95% were seen once. TCR beta sequencing covered blood CD8+ and CD4+ T cells. Turning to this clonotype: Its antigen is currently unknown.

Sample: CD4+ T cells from PBMCs. This clonotype originated in a human donor with Susac syndrome.

The CDR3 here is CASSPLGLAVADTQYF. The CDR3 DNA sequence: TGTGCCAGCAGCCCACTGGGACTAGCGGTGGCAGATACGCAGTATTTT. This rearrangement joins TRBV7-2 to TRBJ2-3; 11 nucleotides match TRBD2. Germline assignment: CDR1 SGHTA and CDR2 FQGNSA. CDR3 length equals 16 residues. Unmatched junction bases numbered 8, after V lost 5 bases and J lost 4 bases.